Listed below are T cell receptor beta chains from one sample, sequenced in a study of Graves' ophthalmopathy and Graves' hyperthyroidism. Via MiXCR, TCRdb re-called the multiplex PCR reads, giving one row per CDR3 protein. Here the sample spans tens of thousands of distinct CDR3 sequences, approximately 45% being singletons. Source material: peripheral blood. The receptors shown here come from an adult woman with Graves' ophthalmopathy. The CDR3 runs from the conserved cysteine through the conserved F or W. The order of the fields is clone size, D gene, J gene, V gene, CDR3 protein, CDR3 DNA. A D gene is named only where the DNA matches it firmly. Some rows have no size entry. The others give once, few or many, or a class for an expanded clone.

clone size: .; D gene: TRBD2; J gene: TRBJ2-3; V gene: TRBV15; CDR3 protein: CATSRALGTSGRRDTQYF; CDR3 DNA: TGTGCCACCAGCAGAGCTCTTGGGACTAGCGGGAGGCGGGATACGCAGTATTTT
clone size: .; D gene: .; J gene: TRBJ2-5; V gene: TRBV7-9; CDR3 protein: CACTPGLQETQYF; CDR3 DNA: TGTGCCTGCACCCCAGGCTTACAAGAGACCCAGTACTTC
clone size: .; D gene: TRBD1; J gene: TRBJ2-5; V gene: TRBV7-2; CDR3 protein: CASSLTGGVGQETQYF; CDR3 DNA: TGTGCCAGCAGCTTAACAGGGGGAGTTGGACAAGAGACCCAGTACTTC
clone size: many; D gene: TRBD1; J gene: TRBJ2-7; V gene: TRBV5-4; CDR3 protein: CASSLELRTGPYEQYF; CDR3 DNA: TGTGCCAGCAGCTTGGAACTAAGGACAGGACCCTACGAGCAGTACTTC
clone size: .; D gene: .; J gene: TRBJ1-1; V gene: TRBV15; CDR3 protein: CATSSQDFAIAEAFF; CDR3 DNA: TGTGCCACCAGCAGCCAAGATTTCGCCATAGCGGAAGCTTTCTTT
clone size: many; D gene: .; J gene: TRBJ2-3; V gene: TRBV20-1; CDR3 protein: CSANGDGRTTTDTQYF; CDR3 DNA: TGCAGTGCTAACGGAGACGGACGGACGACCACAGATACGCAGTATTTT
clone size: many; D gene: .; J gene: TRBJ2-5; V gene: TRBV4-3; CDR3 protein: CASSQGSTEETQYF; CDR3 DNA: TGCGCCAGCAGCCAGGGGAGCACAGAAGAGACCCAGTACTTC
clone size: many; D gene: TRBD1; J gene: TRBJ2-1; V gene: TRBV2; CDR3 protein: CASSEDRGTYNEQFF; CDR3 DNA: TGTGCCAGCAGTGAGGACAGGGGGACCTACAATGAGCAGTTCTTC
clone size: .; D gene: TRBD1; J gene: TRBJ1-5; V gene: TRBV6-5; CDR3 protein: CASAKQGARGNQPQHF; CDR3 DNA: TGTGCCAGCGCTAAACAGGGGGCGCGGGGCAATCAGCCCCAGCATTTT
clone size: many; D gene: .; J gene: TRBJ2-4; V gene: TRBV28; CDR3 protein: CASVQGGAKNIQYF; CDR3 DNA: TGTGCCAGCGTACAGGGTGGAGCCAAAAACATTCAGTACTTC
clone size: .; D gene: TRBD1; J gene: TRBJ2-1; V gene: TRBV7-9; CDR3 protein: CASSQQPGTGGLGQFF; CDR3 DNA: TGTGCCAGCAGCCAACAACCGGGGACAGGGGGCTTAGGGCAGTTCTTC
clone size: few; D gene: TRBD1; J gene: TRBJ2-5; V gene: TRBV6-1; CDR3 protein: CASRLTGQETQYF; CDR3 DNA: TGTGCCAGCAGACTGACAGGGCAAGAGACCCAGTACTTC
clone size: .; D gene: .; J gene: TRBJ1-3; V gene: TRBV14; CDR3 protein: CASSARGLNTIYF; CDR3 DNA: TGTGCCAGCAGCGCGAGGGGACTGAACACCATATATTTT
clone size: .; D gene: .; J gene: TRBJ1-4; V gene: TRBV30; CDR3 protein: CAWSVSGLLGATNEKLSF; CDR3 DNA: TGTGCCTGGAGTGTAAGCGGACTTCTTGGTGCAACTAATGAAAAACTGTCTTTT
clone size: many; D gene: .; J gene: TRBJ2-3; V gene: TRBV3-1; CDR3 protein: CASSVSVSADTQYF; CDR3 DNA: TGTGCCAGCAGCGTTAGCGTAAGTGCAGATACGCAGTATTTT
clone size: .; D gene: .; J gene: TRBJ1-5; V gene: TRBV19; CDR3 protein: CASSRDGVSNQPQHF; CDR3 DNA: TGTGCCAGTAGCAGGGACGGAGTTAGCAATCAGCCCCAACATTTT
clone size: .; D gene: .; J gene: TRBJ2-2; V gene: TRBV20-1; CDR3 protein: CSARTGSGELFF; CDR3 DNA: TGCAGTGCTAGAACGGGATCAGGGGAGCTGTTTTTT
clone size: once; D gene: .; J gene: TRBJ1-4; V gene: TRBV14; CDR3 protein: CASSPTRTRSEKLFF; CDR3 DNA: TGTGCCAGCAGCCCAACTCGAACAAGGAGTGAAAAACTGTTTTTT
clone size: many; D gene: .; J gene: TRBJ1-6; V gene: TRBV4-3; CDR3 protein: CASSQDPGTSFSPLHF; CDR3 DNA: TGCGCCAGCAGCCAAGATCCCGGGACTTCATTTTCACCCCTCCACTTT
clone size: many; D gene: .; J gene: TRBJ1-3; V gene: TRBV7-9; CDR3 protein: CASSLVLGTSGNTIYF; CDR3 DNA: TGTGCCAGCAGCTTAGTGTTGGGGACCTCTGGAAACACCATATATTTT
clone size: many; D gene: .; J gene: TRBJ1-4; V gene: TRBV2; CDR3 protein: CASSGYGGWEKLFF; CDR3 DNA: TGTGCCAGCAGTGGGTACGGGGGCTGGGAAAAACTGTTTTTT
clone size: many; D gene: TRBD1; J gene: TRBJ2-7; V gene: TRBV11-2; CDR3 protein: CASSLAGQGAYEQYF; CDR3 DNA: TGTGCCAGCAGCTTAGCCGGACAGGGGGCTTACGAGCAGTACTTC
clone size: .; D gene: TRBD1; J gene: TRBJ1-1; V gene: TRBV29-1; CDR3 protein: CSAQQGARGEAFF; CDR3 DNA: TGCAGCGCCCAACAGGGGGCTCGAGGGGAAGCTTTCTTT
clone size: .; D gene: .; J gene: TRBJ1-4; V gene: TRBV20-1; CDR3 protein: CSAPDEAEKLSF; CDR3 DNA: TGCAGTGCTCCGGACGAGGCTGAAAAACTGTCTTTT
clone size: .; D gene: TRBD2; J gene: TRBJ2-3; V gene: TRBV25-1; CDR3 protein: CASSSASGTDTQYF; CDR3 DNA: TGTGCCAGCTCATCGGCTAGCGGGACGGATACGCAGTATTTT
clone size: .; D gene: TRBD2; J gene: TRBJ2-5; V gene: TRBV20-1; CDR3 protein: CSAREERTSGRLETQYF; CDR3 DNA: TGCAGTGCTAGGGAAGAAAGGACTAGCGGGAGGTTAGAGACCCAGTACTTC
clone size: many; D gene: .; J gene: TRBJ1-5; V gene: TRBV6-2/TRBV6-3; CDR3 protein: CASRSGASGNQPQHF; CDR3 DNA: TGTGCCAGCAGATCCGGGGCTTCCGGCAATCAGCCCCAGCATTTT
clone size: .; D gene: TRBD2; J gene: TRBJ2-7; V gene: TRBV28; CDR3 protein: CASSLGSGAPYEQYF; CDR3 DNA: TGTGCCAGCAGTTTAGGGAGCGGGGCACCCTACGAGCAGTACTTC
clone size: .; D gene: .; J gene: TRBJ1-5; V gene: TRBV5-1; CDR3 protein: CASSTEGLLGQPQHF; CDR3 DNA: TGCGCCAGCAGCACGGAGGGGCTGTTGGGTCAGCCCCAGCATTTT
clone size: medium-sized; D gene: .; J gene: TRBJ1-2; V gene: TRBV29-1; CDR3 protein: CSTLVGEGGYTF; CDR3 DNA: TGCAGCACCCTTGTGGGGGAGGGTGGCTACACCTTC
clone size: medium-sized; D gene: TRBD1; J gene: TRBJ2-7; V gene: TRBV10-1; CDR3 protein: CASSASTGAKKYF; CDR3 DNA: TGCGCCAGCAGTGCCTCAACAGGGGCGAAAAAGTACTTC
clone size: .; D gene: TRBD2; J gene: TRBJ2-7; V gene: TRBV20-1; CDR3 protein: CSDLAGAGEQYF; CDR3 DNA: TGCAGTGACTTGGCGGGAGCGGGCGAGCAGTACTTC
clone size: many; D gene: TRBD2; J gene: TRBJ2-3; V gene: TRBV20-1; CDR3 protein: CSASGRSTDTQYF; CDR3 DNA: TGCAGTGCTAGCGGGAGGAGCACAGATACGCAGTATTTT
clone size: .; D gene: .; J gene: TRBJ2-5; V gene: TRBV12-3/TRBV12-4; CDR3 protein: CASSNRTGRESTGF; CDR3 DNA: TGTGCCAGCAGCAATAGGACAGGGAGGGAGTCAACTGGGTTC
clone size: many; D gene: TRBD1; J gene: TRBJ1-2; V gene: TRBV7-9; CDR3 protein: CASSLVDRSYGYTF; CDR3 DNA: TGTGCCAGCAGCTTAGTGGACAGGAGCTATGGCTACACCTTC
clone size: many; D gene: TRBD1; J gene: TRBJ2-7; V gene: TRBV4-3; CDR3 protein: CASSQDSWQGDEQYF; CDR3 DNA: TGCGCCAGCAGCCAAGATTCTTGGCAGGGGGACGAGCAGTACTTC
clone size: .; D gene: .; J gene: TRBJ2-5; V gene: TRBV10-3; CDR3 protein: CAISGTGDGEKLFFGSGTQYF; CDR3 DNA: .
clone size: many; D gene: .; J gene: TRBJ2-1; V gene: TRBV4-3; CDR3 protein: CASSREDLNEQFF; CDR3 DNA: TGCGCCAGCAGCCGTGAGGACTTGAATGAGCAGTTCTTC
clone size: .; D gene: .; J gene: TRBJ1-2; V gene: TRBV9; CDR3 protein: CASSVGGGANYGYTF; CDR3 DNA: TGTGCCAGCAGCGTAGGGGGAGGGGCCAACTATGGCTACACCTTC
clone size: many; D gene: TRBD1; J gene: TRBJ1-2; V gene: TRBV7-9; CDR3 protein: CASSTTRDSANYGYTF; CDR3 DNA: TGTGCCAGCAGCACAACCCGGGACAGCGCTAACTATGGCTACACCTTC
clone size: many; D gene: .; J gene: TRBJ2-5; V gene: TRBV6-5; CDR3 protein: CASRTPADFQETQYF; CDR3 DNA: TGTGCCAGCAGGACCCCAGCGGATTTTCAAGAGACCCAGTACTTC
clone size: many; D gene: .; J gene: TRBJ1-1; V gene: TRBV2; CDR3 protein: CASSADTPSQGTEAFF; CDR3 DNA: TGTGCCAGCAGTGCCGACACGCCGTCCCAAGGGACTGAAGCTTTCTTT
clone size: few; D gene: .; J gene: TRBJ2-1; V gene: TRBV7-3; CDR3 protein: CASSLQLGGYNEQFF; CDR3 DNA: TGTGCCAGCAGCTTACAGTTAGGGGGCTACAATGAGCAGTTCTTC
clone size: .; D gene: TRBD2; J gene: TRBJ2-3; V gene: TRBV19; CDR3 protein: CASSSQSGASTDTQYF; CDR3 DNA: TGTGCCAGTAGTAGTCAAAGCGGGGCTAGCACAGATACGCAGTATTTT
clone size: many; D gene: .; J gene: TRBJ1-6; V gene: TRBV4-3; CDR3 protein: CASSQVGVMNSPLHF; CDR3 DNA: TGCGCCAGCAGCCAAGTGGGGGTAATGAATTCACCCCTCCACTTT
clone size: many; D gene: TRBD1; J gene: TRBJ2-7; V gene: TRBV7-2; CDR3 protein: CASSLLRRDRKYF; CDR3 DNA: TGTGCCAGCAGCTTGCTGCGCCGGGACAGAAAGTACTTC
clone size: many; D gene: .; J gene: TRBJ1-1; V gene: TRBV20-1; CDR3 protein: CSARSKEIGTEAFF; CDR3 DNA: TGCAGTGCTAGATCAAAAGAGATCGGCACTGAAGCTTTCTTT
clone size: .; D gene: .; J gene: TRBJ2-1; V gene: TRBV15; CDR3 protein: CATSRDPGTPYNEQFF; CDR3 DNA: TGTGCCACCAGCAGAGATCCCGGGACACCCTACAATGAGCAGTTCTTC
clone size: .; D gene: .; J gene: TRBJ1-2; V gene: TRBV6-5; CDR3 protein: CASAKQAYYGYTF; CDR3 DNA: TGTGCCAGCGCTAAACAGGCCTATTATGGCTACACCTTC
clone size: many; D gene: TRBD1; J gene: TRBJ1-1; V gene: TRBV7-9; CDR3 protein: CASSLGQGEAFF; CDR3 DNA: TGTGCCAGCAGCCTCGGACAGGGAGAGGCTTTCTTT